Sequencing of this TCR beta chain was carried out in a study of blood T cell repertoires in COVID-19. As for the study in general: Donors in the United States, Italy and Spain gave samples during acute or convalescent COVID-19.

CDR3 length equals 16 residues. Germline trimming cut 4 bases from V and 7 bases from J; bases unmatched to any gene: 7. Germline CDR1 and CDR2: SGHRS and YFSETQ. This study enrolled people aged about 18 to 100 from about 24 US geographic areas. Before they entered the study, exposed participants had met a COVID-19 case within 2 weeks. TCRdb keeps only in-frame clones here, not all; method: immunoSEQ multiplex PCR. This table has about 270,000 clones, 80% to 95% appearing once. The chain uses TRBV5-1 and TRBJ1-6; 11 bases align to TRBD1. The source material was PBMCs or T cells enriched from blood (not recorded which). This sequence originates from a man in his forties who had been exposed to COVID-19. CDR3 loop: CASSPQGQGGNSPLHF. Written as DNA, the CDR3 is TGCGCCAGCAGCCCGCAGGGACAGGGGGGGAATTCACCCCTCCACTTT.